Listed below are T cell receptor beta chains from one sample, sequenced in a study of blood T cell repertoires in COVID-19. Clones were read by immunoSEQ multiplex PCR, and TCRdb kept only the in-frame ones, dropping some. Of hundreds of thousands of clones listed, less than 90% are singletons. Sequencing was carried out using PBMCs or T cells enriched from blood (not recorded which). These receptors were taken from a woman in her sixties or seventies who had recovered from COVID-19. CDR3s include the opening cysteine and the closing phenylalanine or tryptophan. A D gene is named only where the DNA matches it firmly. Clone sizes are given selectively: once, few, many, or a class where the clone is expanded.

NA	TRBV19	TRBJ1-6	few	CASSHRDNNSPLHF	TGTGCCAGTAGTCACAGGGATAATAATTCACCCCTCCACTTT
NA	TRBV2	TRBJ2-5	NA	CASSDFDTQETQYF	TGTGCCAGCAGTGATTTCGACACTCAAGAGACCCAGTACTTC
NA	TRBV2	TRBJ1-4	NA	CASSERDMGEKLFF	TGTGCCAGCAGCGAGAGGGATATGGGGGAAAAACTGTTTTTT
TRBD2	TRBV18	TRBJ2-3	NA	CASSLQRGGSPDTQYF	TGTGCCAGCTCACTCCAGCGGGGGGGCTCCCCAGATACGCAGTATTTT
TRBD1	TRBV7-9	TRBJ2-6	NA	CASSLGGTGISGANVLTF	TGTGCCAGCAGCTTAGGGGGGACAGGGATCTCTGGGGCCAACGTCCTGACTTTC
NA	TRBV7-2	TRBJ1-2	NA	CASSLLGSPYGYTF	TGTGCCAGCAGCTTGCTAGGGAGCCCTTATGGCTACACCTTC
TRBD1	TRBV19	TRBJ1-5	NA	CASSIGRQGSNQPQHF	TGTGCCAGTAGTATTGGGCGACAGGGGAGCAATCAGCCCCAGCATTTT
TRBD2	TRBV4-2	TRBJ2-2	NA	CASSQDGGLAGGELFF	TGTGCCAGCAGCCAAGATGGGGGACTAGCGGGCGGGGAGCTGTTTTTT
TRBD1	TRBV19	TRBJ1-5	NA	CASSIEQGYQPQHF	TGTGCCAGTAGTATAGAACAGGGGTATCAGCCCCAGCATTTT
NA	TRBV28	TRBJ2-5	NA	CASRQGTFKAQYF	TGTGCCAGCAGACAGGGTACCTTTAAAGCCCAGTACTTC
TRBD1	TRBV6-5	TRBJ1-6	NA	CASSQGQTYNSPLHF	TGTGCCAGCAGTCAGGGACAGACCTATAATTCACCCCTCCACTTT
TRBD1	TRBV27	TRBJ2-1	NA	CASRITGDRNEQFF	TGTGCCAGCAGGATCACAGGGGACCGCAATGAGCAGTTCTTC
NA	TRBV9	TRBJ1-3	NA	CASAINSGNTIYF	TGTGCCAGCGCGATTAACTCTGGAAACACCATATATTTT
NA	TRBV5-1	TRBJ2-2	NA	CASSLVSTGELFF	TGCGCCAGCAGCTTGGTCAGCACCGGGGAGCTGTTTTTT
TRBD1	TRBV5-4	TRBJ1-5	NA	CASSYDRGQPQHF	TGTGCCAGCAGTTACGACAGGGGCCAGCCCCAGCATTTT
TRBD1	TRBV9	TRBJ1-1	NA	CASSVTGETEAFF	TGTGCCAGCAGCGTTACAGGGGAGACTGAAGCTTTCTTT
NA	TRBV18	TRBJ1-3	NA	CASSLSQGSGNTIYF	TGTGCCAGCTCGCTAAGTCAGGGGTCTGGAAACACCATATATTTT
TRBD1	TRBV18	TRBJ1-4	NA	CASSAGQGNEKLFF	TGTGCCAGCTCAGCGGGACAGGGGAACGAAAAACTGTTTTTT
NA	TRBV27	TRBJ1-1	NA	CASSGGNTEAFF	TGTGCCAGCAGTGGAGGGAACACTGAAGCTTTCTTT
NA	TRBV29-1	TRBJ1-2	NA	CSASQGYGSGYTF	TGCAGCGCCTCTCAGGGGTACGGATCTGGCTACACCTTC
TRBD1	TRBV10-2	TRBJ1-4	NA	CASKGTATTNEKLFF	TGCGCCAGCAAAGGGACAGCCACAACTAATGAAAAACTGTTTTTT
NA	TRBV4-2	TRBJ1-4	few	CASSQGQINEKLFF	TGTGCCAGCAGCCAAGGGCAGATCAATGAAAAACTGTTTTTT
NA	TRBV5-4	TRBJ1-2	NA	CASSLDSRGYTF	TGTGCCAGCAGCTTGGACAGCCGTGGCTACACCTTC
TRBD1	TRBV29-1	TRBJ1-1	NA	CSVEDRGRGTEAFF	TGCAGCGTTGAGGACAGGGGAAGAGGCACTGAAGCTTTCTTT
TRBD1	TRBV4-1	TRBJ1-4	NA	CASSQDWTGRIEKLFF	TGCGCCAGCAGCCAAGACTGGACAGGGAGGATTGAAAAACTGTTTTTT
NA	TRBV19	TRBJ2-1	NA	CASSIPDRSKEQFF	TGTGCCAGTAGTATCCCGGACAGAAGCAAGGAGCAGTTCTTC
NA	TRBV11-2	TRBJ1-3	NA	CASSSYRDYTGNTIYF	TGTGCCAGCAGCTCCTACAGGGACTATACTGGAAACACCATATATTTT
NA	TRBV5-5	TRBJ2-1	NA	CASSSSWGIATNEQFF	TGTGCCAGCAGCTCAAGTTGGGGTATAGCGACGAATGAGCAGTTCTTC